This TCR beta chain was retrieved from a study of CD8 T cells in Susac syndrome. In germline, CDR1 is MNHEY, CDR2 SVGAGI. V trimming: 2 bases; J trimming: 2 bases; junction bases outside the gene matches: 2. The CDR3 is 14 amino acids. An amount of RNA that ranged from roughly 0.45 to 1 ug was reverse transcribed with random hexamers. TCRdb fed the immunoSEQ multiplex PCR reads into MiXCR, producing one record per CDR3 protein. The sample shows about 240,000 distinct CDR3 sequences, about 95% of them seen only once. Sequences were obtained from CD4+ T cells from PBMCs. The clonotype comes from a human donor with Susac syndrome. The chain joins TRBV6-5 to TRBJ1-2; 7 bases fit TRBD1. The CDR3 DNA follows: TGTGCCAGCAGTTACGCAGGGGGGAACTATGGCTACACCTTC. Translation gives CASSYAGGNYGYTF.